A selection of T cell receptor beta chains follows, all from one sample in a study of shared clonotypes between healthy human individuals. Produced via immunoSEQ multiplex PCR; TCRdb's table is partial and in-frame only. The sample shows approximately 510,000 clones, 75% to 85% of them seen only once. The specimen was PBMCs. Every receptor here comes from a middle-aged woman in good health. Some clones in this sample may be carry-over from other donors' samples. CDR3s include the opening cysteine and the closing phenylalanine or tryptophan. Each record gives: V gene, D gene, J gene, clone size, CDR3 protein, CDR3 DNA. The D gene is left open where the match is weak. Rows give clone size only sometimes, using once, few, many, or a class for an expanded clone.

TRBV15	NA	TRBJ1-3	NA	CATSIQDRGNTIYF	TGTGCCACCAGCATCCAGGACAGAGGAAACACCATATATTTT
TRBV30	NA	TRBJ1-6	NA	CAWSGTFGDSPLHF	TGTGCCTGGAGTGGGACTTTCGGCGATTCACCCCTCCACTTT
TRBV14	NA	TRBJ1-5	NA	CATSPGDSNQPQHF	TGTGCCACCTCACCCGGAGATAGCAATCAGCCCCAGCATTTT
TRBV4-1	TRBD1	TRBJ2-5	NA	CASSQHGTGGSETQYF	TGCGCCAGCAGCCAGCACGGGACAGGGGGTTCCGAGACCCAGTACTTC
TRBV28	NA	TRBJ1-2	NA	CASSPARGYTF	TGTGCCAGCAGCCCCGCTCGCGGCTACACCTTC
TRBV7-3	NA	TRBJ1-2	NA	CASSFPRQAGYTF	TGTGCCAGCAGCTTCCCCCGACAGGCGGGCTACACCTTC
TRBV9	NA	TRBJ2-2	NA	CASSVGHLTGELFF	TGTGCCAGCAGCGTAGGTCACCTCACCGGGGAGCTGTTTTTT
TRBV28	TRBD1	TRBJ2-5	once	CASSWDRGLGETQYF	TGTGCCAGCAGTTGGGACAGGGGGCTAGGAGAGACCCAGTACTTC
TRBV19	NA	TRBJ1-5	NA	CASSSWGRVGQPQHF	TGTGCCAGTAGTTCTTGGGGGCGCGTGGGTCAGCCCCAGCATTTT
TRBV7-2	NA	TRBJ1-5	NA	CASSLTGSQPQHF	TGTGCCAGCAGTCTCACAGGGAGTCAGCCCCAGCATTTT
TRBV29-1	NA	TRBJ1-4	once	CSGGEREKLFF	TGCAGCGGGGGGGAAAGGGAAAAACTGTTTTTT
TRBV6-1	NA	TRBJ1-1	NA	CASSEAGSGPEAFF	TGTGCCAGCAGTGAGGCAGGGTCAGGACCTGAAGCTTTCTTT
TRBV27	NA	TRBJ2-5	once	CASTGETQYF	TGTGCCAGCACCGGAGAGACCCAGTACTTC
TRBV6-5	NA	TRBJ1-4	few	CASSRTTNEKLFF	TGTGCCAGCAGTAGGACAACTAATGAAAAACTGTTTTTT
TRBV7-2	TRBD2	TRBJ2-3	NA	CASSHLGLAGTDTQYF	TGTGCCAGCAGCCATCTAGGGCTAGCGGGCACAGATACGCAGTATTTT
TRBV30	NA	TRBJ2-3	once	CAWSVRRGPADTQYF	TGTGCCTGGAGTGTAAGGAGGGGACCGGCAGATACGCAGTATTTT
TRBV4-3	NA	TRBJ1-5	NA	CASSQVTAGQPQHF	TGCGCCAGCAGCCAAGTTACAGCGGGTCAGCCCCAGCATTTT
TRBV6-5	TRBD1	TRBJ1-2	NA	CASSYDRGLTNYGYTF	TGTGCCAGCAGTTACGACAGGGGCTTAACTAACTATGGCTACACCTTC
TRBV27	TRBD1	TRBJ2-1	few	CASSWGQYNEQFF	TGTGCCAGCAGTTGGGGACAGTACAATGAGCAGTTCTTC
TRBV11-2	NA	TRBJ2-5	NA	CASSLVGKGQETQYF	TGTGCCAGCAGCTTAGTAGGGAAGGGCCAAGAGACCCAGTACTTC
TRBV10-1	NA	TRBJ1-3	NA	CASITGPGNTIYF	TGCGCCAGCATTACAGGACCTGGAAACACCATATATTTT
TRBV28	NA	TRBJ2-7	NA	CASSFGWTAKAPTYEQYF	TGTGCCAGCAGTTTTGGGTGGACAGCGAAAGCCCCTACGTACGAGCAGTACTTC
TRBV19	TRBD1	TRBJ1-5	NA	CASSLGQGIGQPQHF	TGTGCCAGTAGCCTCGGACAGGGAATCGGACAGCCCCAGCATTTT
TRBV28	TRBD2	TRBJ2-2	NA	CASGVLAGAGSRTGELFF	TGTGCCAGCGGAGTTCTAGCGGGAGCCGGGAGTCGAACCGGGGAGCTGTTTTTT
TRBV30	NA	TRBJ1-1	NA	CAWALRTEAFF	TGTGCCTGGGCTCTCCGGACTGAAGCTTTCTTT
TRBV6-6	NA	TRBJ1-2	NA	CASSRNPGQRNYGYTF	TGTGCCAGCAGTCGGAACCCGGGACAAAGGAACTATGGCTACACCTTC
TRBV6-5	NA	TRBJ1-4	NA	CASSYPADGRGKLFF	TGTGCCAGCAGTTACCCCGCCGATGGTCGGGGAAAACTGTTTTTT
TRBV28	TRBD1	TRBJ1-5	once	CASSFRTGGAQPQHF	TGTGCCAGCAGTTTCCGGACAGGGGGGGCTCAGCCCCAGCATTTT
TRBV5-1	NA	TRBJ1-3	once	CASSLETGTGNTIYF	TGCGCCAGCAGCTTGGAAACAGGGACTGGAAACACCATATATTTT
TRBV15	NA	TRBJ2-7	NA	CATSSRASSSYEQYF	TGTGCCACCAGCAGTAGAGCGTCGAGCTCCTACGAGCAGTACTTC
TRBV7-2	TRBD2	TRBJ2-4	NA	CASSFPSGRWAAKNIQYF	TGTGCCAGCAGCTTCCCTAGCGGGAGGTGGGCGGCCAAAAACATTCAGTACTTC
TRBV19	NA	TRBJ2-1	NA	CASSPQVAGQIGQFF	TGTGCCAGTAGTCCTCAGGTCGCGGGCCAAATCGGGCAGTTCTTC
TRBV19	TRBD1	TRBJ2-7	NA	CASSVDRGPSYEQYF	TGTGCCAGTAGTGTCGACAGGGGGCCGTCCTACGAGCAGTACTTC
TRBV4-2	NA	TRBJ2-4	NA	CASSQELGKNIQYF	TGTGCCAGCAGCCAAGAGTTGGGCAAAAACATTCAGTACTTC
TRBV9	TRBD2	TRBJ2-7	NA	CASSGREGYEQYF	TGTGCCAGCAGCGGGCGGGAGGGGTACGAGCAGTACTTC
TRBV7-9	TRBD1	TRBJ1-6	NA	CASSPDRGGSPLHF	TGTGCCAGCAGCCCCGACAGGGGCGGTTCACCCCTCCACTTT
TRBV4-1	NA	TRBJ2-5	NA	CASSQGTEETQYF	TGCGCCAGCAGCCAAGGGACAGAAGAGACCCAGTACTTC